Below, 7 T cell receptor beta chains from the same sample are listed, as sequenced in a study of T cells after somatic rescue of genetic block. Generated by immunoSEQ multiplex PCR, the TCRdb table keeps only in-frame clones and is missing some. The sample has about 15,000 clones, 60% to 75% seen once. Sequencing was done on a sample of peripheral blood mononuclear cells (PBMCs). The receptors were sampled from a man younger than 30.

The chain employs TRBV7-3 and TRBJ2-5; TRBD2 agrees at 14 bases. CDR1 is SGHTA, CDR2 FQGTGA, per germline. V dropped 10 bases and J dropped 0; count of bases not matched to a gene: 19. The CDR3 is made up of 20 amino acids. The CDR3 region is CATIFQDSRLAGGNQETQYF. CDR3 coding DNA: TGTGCCACCATCTTCCAGGACAGCCGACTAGCGGGAGGGAACCAAGAGACCCAGTACTTC.

The V gene is TRBV6-5, the J gene TRBJ1-6; 11 bases line up with TRBD1. Looked up from germline, CDR1 is MNHEY and CDR2 is SVGAGI. The ends lost 2 bases at V and 9 bases at J; junction bases unmatched: 3. CDR3 size: 15 residues. For the CDR3, the DNA is TGTGCCAGCAGTTACATTGGGACAGGGGGTTCACCCCTCCACTTT. Its protein product is CASSYIGTGGSPLHF.

This clone was picked up a small number of times. The genes are TRBV30 and TRBJ2-7; the match to TRBD1 covers 8 bases. CDR1 is GTSNPN and CDR2 is SVGIG in the germline V gene (reference sequence). The V and J ends lost 3 bases and 3 bases, in that order; junction bases with no gene match: 4. This CDR3 region has 13 residues. The CDR3, as DNA: TGTGCCTGGAGAAGCACAGGGGGCTACGAGCAGTACTTC. The encoded protein is CAWRSTGGYEQYF.

The V gene is TRBV7-9, the J gene TRBJ2-3; possible D gene TRBD1, 5 bases. CDR3 length: 12 residues. Germline CDR1 is SEHNR and CDR2 is FQNEAQ (reference sequence). Trimming stripped 5 bases from V and 6 bases from J, with 9 bases between. CDR3 nucleotide sequence: TGTGCCAGCAGCCCCAGGGTGGATACGCAGTATTTT. Its translation is CASSPRVDTQYF.

The chain combines TRBV7-2 with TRBJ1-1, with unresolved D. This CDR3 has 11 residues. The V gene's germline CDR1 is SGHTA and CDR2 FQGNSA. Between the trimmed V and J ends, which lost 3 bases and 11 bases, there was a span of 10 bases. The CDR3 protein is CASSLVRVAFF. In nucleotides, the CDR3 is TGTGCCAGCAGCTTGGTGCGGGTGGCTTTCTTT.

The CDR3 DNA is TGTGCCAGCAGCTTAAGCGGGACTCAAGAGACCCAGTACTTC. This gives the protein CASSLSGTQETQYF. This chain joins TRBV11-2 and TRBJ2-5; TRBD2 aligns across 7 bases. The J segment lost 2 bases and the V segment lost 2 bases, leaving 2 bases of the junction unmatched. CDR1 and CDR2 (germline): SGHAT, FQNNGV. This CDR3 has 14 residues.

The chain employs TRBV7-2 and TRBJ2-2, with 10 bases matching TRBD2. The V gene's germline CDR1 is SGHTA and CDR2 FQGNSA. Trimming took 1 base from V and 6 from J; bases not matched to a gene: 5. The CDR3 is 16 amino acids. The CDR3 region is CASSLVAAGGAGELFF. The CDR3 DNA reads TGTGCCAGCAGCTTAGTCGCAGCGGGAGGGGCCGGGGAGCTGTTTTTT. Supplemented by reference TRBV7-2 and TRBJ2-2, the full variable domain reads GAGVSQSPSNKVTEKGKDVELRCDPISGHTALYWYRQSLGQGLEFLIYFQGNSAPDKSGLPSDRFSAERTGGSVSTLTIQRTQQEDSAVYLCASSLVAAGGAGELFFGEGSRLTVL.